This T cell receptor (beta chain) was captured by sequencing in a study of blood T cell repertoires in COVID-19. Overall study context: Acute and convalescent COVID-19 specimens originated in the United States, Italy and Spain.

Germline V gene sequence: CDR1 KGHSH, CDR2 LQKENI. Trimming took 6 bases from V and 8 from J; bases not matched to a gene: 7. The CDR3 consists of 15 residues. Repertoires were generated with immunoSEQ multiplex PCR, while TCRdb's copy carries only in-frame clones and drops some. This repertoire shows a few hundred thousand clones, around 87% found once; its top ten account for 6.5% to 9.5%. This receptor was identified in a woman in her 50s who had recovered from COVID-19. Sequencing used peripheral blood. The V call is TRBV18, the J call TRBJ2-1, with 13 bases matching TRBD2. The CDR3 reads CASSPTSGGSHEQFF. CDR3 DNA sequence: TGTGCCAGCTCTCCGACTAGCGGGGGGTCCCATGAGCAGTTCTTC.